This TCR beta chain was identified in a study of vaccination and CD4 T cells after COVID-19. The treatment was: approximately 11-day PBMC culture with coronavirus spike peptide pools or control peptides (ViraFEST assay). The ViraFEST method relied on peptide pools to expand antigen-specific T cells, followed by TCR sequencing. Once cultured about 11 days, CD4+ T cells underwent isolation by negative selection. This clonotype appeared a few times. No antigen is known for it. The V gene lost 1 base and the J gene lost 8 bases, with 11 bases spanning the gap. This CDR3 contains 13 residues. The germline V gene encodes CDR1 SGHTA and CDR2 FQGNSA. Oncomine TCR Beta short-read sequencing was applied to DNA from cultured CD4+ T cells. TCRdb itself ran the PCR reads through MiXCR, one entry per CDR3 protein. The table lists just under 20,000 distinct CDR3 sequences, 45% to 70% of them singletons.

This TCR came from a human donor who had recovered from COVID-19. Sequencing input: CD4+ T cells from blood, cultured in vitro. This sequence joins TRBV7-2 and TRBJ1-2, with a tentative D call TRBD1 (5 bases). The CDR3 reads CASSLGGRQGYTF. The CDR3 DNA follows: TGTGCCAGCAGCTTAGGGGGCAGGCAAGGCTACACCTTC.